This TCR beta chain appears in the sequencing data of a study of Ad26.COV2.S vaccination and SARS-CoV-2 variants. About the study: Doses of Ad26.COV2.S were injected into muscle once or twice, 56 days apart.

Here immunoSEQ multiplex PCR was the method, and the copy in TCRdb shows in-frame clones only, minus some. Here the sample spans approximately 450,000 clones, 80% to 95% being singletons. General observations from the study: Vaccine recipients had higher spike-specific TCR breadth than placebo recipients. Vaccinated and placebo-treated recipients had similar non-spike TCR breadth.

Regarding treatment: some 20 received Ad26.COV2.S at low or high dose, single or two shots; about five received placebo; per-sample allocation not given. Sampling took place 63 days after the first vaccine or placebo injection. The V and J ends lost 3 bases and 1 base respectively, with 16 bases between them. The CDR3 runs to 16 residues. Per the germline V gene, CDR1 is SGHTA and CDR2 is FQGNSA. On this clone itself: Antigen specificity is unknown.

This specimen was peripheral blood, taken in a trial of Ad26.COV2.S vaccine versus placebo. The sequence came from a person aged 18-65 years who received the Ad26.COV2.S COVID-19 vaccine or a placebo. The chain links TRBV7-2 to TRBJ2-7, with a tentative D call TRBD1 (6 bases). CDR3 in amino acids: CASSFFGQRPSYEQYF. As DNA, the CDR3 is TGTGCCAGCAGCTTCTTTGGACAGCGACCTTCCTACGAGCAGTACTTC.